The 9 T cell receptor beta chains below all came from one sample that was sequenced in a study of chemoradiotherapy in HPV16-positive cancers. The table came from immunoSEQ multiplex PCR; TCRdb's copy has only in-frame clones and leaves some out. Of over 10,000 clones listed, roughly 84% are singletons. This specimen consisted of blood, obtained from a patient who underwent chemoradiotherapy. The receptor set was obtained from a human donor with HPV-associated anogenital cancer.

The genes are TRBV9 and TRBJ2-2, with 7 bases fitting TRBD2. In germline, CDR1 is SGDLS, CDR2 YYNGEE. The CDR3 extends over 18 amino acids. The junction had 8 bases not matched to a gene; V was cut back by 0 bases and J by 0 bases. CDR3 residues: CASSVVGGLRANTGELFF. CDR3 DNA: TGTGCCAGCAGCGTAGTGGGGGGACTAAGAGCGAACACCGGGGAGCTGTTTTTT.

This CDR3 reads CASSGNSDRTGELFF. In DNA, the CDR3 is TGTGCCAGCAGTGGTAACAGCGACCGCACCGGGGAGCTGTTTTTT. The chain combines TRBV6-1 with TRBJ2-2, with D uncertain. Per germline, CDR1 MNHNS and CDR2 SASEGT. Trimming shortened V by 4 bases and J by 4 bases, and 13 bases separated the two germline ends. CDR3 length: 15 amino acids.

This chain joins TRBV5-6 and TRBJ2-7; 8 bases match TRBD1. V lost 1 base to trimming and J lost 0 bases; unmatched junction nucleotides: 3. The V gene's germline CDR1 is SGHDT and CDR2 YYEEEE. This CDR3 is 15 amino acids long. The CDR3 DNA reads TGTGCCAGCAGCTTGCTGGACAGGGACTCCTACGAGCAGTACGTC. Translation: CASSLLDRDSYEQYV.

This chain connects TRBV7-8 to TRBJ1-1; D is unresolved. The CDR3 is 14 amino acids. Germline V gene lookup returns CDR1 SGHVS and CDR2 FQNEAQ. V gave up 4 bases and J gave up 0 bases, with 9 bases separating them. The CDR3 here is CASSSFLVNTEAFF. In DNA, the CDR3 is TGTGCCAGCAGCTCTTTCCTCGTGAACACTGAAGCTTTCTTT. The entire variable domain, with the rest obtained from reference TRBV7-8 and TRBJ1-1, is as follows: GAGVSQSPRYKVAKRGQDVALRCDPISGHVSLFWYQQALGQGPEFLTYFQNEAQLDKSGLPSDRFFAERPEGSVSTLKIQRTQQEDSAVYLCASSSFLVNTEAFFGQGTRLTVV.

The chain couples TRBV15 to TRBJ2-3; 8 nucleotides align to TRBD1. The J segment lost 3 bases and the V segment lost 0 bases, leaving 5 bases of the junction unmatched. The CDR3 is made up of 16 amino acids. From germline, CDR1 is LNHNV and CDR2 YYDKDF (reference sequence). CDR3 in amino acids: CATSRDPGGRTDTQYF. The CDR3 bases are TGTGCCACCAGCAGAGATCCAGGGGGCCGAACAGATACGCAGTATTTT.

The chain is built from TRBV5-1 and TRBJ1-1; maybe TRBD1 (5 bases). Germline CDR1 is SGHRS and CDR2 is YFSETQ. The length of the CDR3 is 14 residues. V lost 6 bases and J 2 bases, leaving 14 bases between the germline ends. In nucleotides, the CDR3 is TGCGCCAGCACTGGTCCAGGGACTAACACTGAAGCTTTCTTT. Translating gives CASTGPGTNTEAFF.

The chain employs TRBV30 and TRBJ2-7; D perhaps matches TRBD1 (6 bases). Trimming left V 1 base short and J 5 bases short, with 9 bases between. This CDR3 is built from 12 residues. Looked up from germline, CDR1 is GTSNPN and CDR2 is SVGIG (reference sequence). CDR3 residues: CAWSETGNEQYV. The CDR3 DNA reads as TGTGCCTGGAGTGAAACAGGGAACGAGCAGTACGTC.

The chain recombines TRBV6-1 with TRBJ2-7, with 7 bases fitting TRBD1. Trimming cost V 2 bases and J 6 bases; bases outside gene matches: 10. The CDR3 has 15 amino acids. The germline gives CDR1 MNHNS, CDR2 SASEGT. For the CDR3, the DNA is TGTGCCAGCAGTGAATTTCAGGGGGTCAACTCCGAGCAGTACTTC. It yields the protein CASSEFQGVNSEQYF.

The V gene is TRBV5-8, the J gene TRBJ1-3; D is unresolved. Trimming cost V 4 bases and J 2 bases, with 16 bases left between them. The CDR3 length is 16 residues. Germline V gene lookup returns CDR1 SGHTS and CDR2 YDEGEE. The CDR3 coding sequence is TGTGCCAGCAGCACCCCCGGAAGTGGAACTGGAAACACCATATATTTT. This codes for CASSTPGSGTGNTIYF.